The 5 T cell receptor beta chains given below trace back to one sample, sequenced in a study of glioma-infiltrating T cells after dendritic cell vaccination (TCRdb year 2016). Libraries were made using the immunoSEQ multiplex PCR assay. The clones in this table, taken by TCRdb from immuneACCESS, are in-frame only. Not every clone is retained; where verified, under half of the shortfall comes from an unresolved V gene, and the cause of the rest is unknown. The sample table contains roughly 62,000 clones; only one count was recorded for approximately 80% of them. The ten largest clonotypes hold approximately 15% of the sample. The intended sense of this specimen's time point label: after dendritic cell vaccination, including at tumor progression/relapse. Here the sequenced sample was blood, taken after dendritic cell vaccination. The source is a human donor with glioblastoma.

The chain combines TRBV27 with TRBJ2-7; D remains unclear. Germline values: CDR1 MNHEY, CDR2 SMNVEV (reference sequence). The V and J ends lost 6 bases and 0 bases respectively, with 15 bases between them. This CDR3 is 15 amino acids long. The DNA of the CDR3 is TGTGCCAGCAGCGGTATAGAAGCATACTCCTACGAGCAGTACTTC. Protein product: CASSGIEAYSYEQYF.

V is TRBV9 and J is TRBJ2-1, with 10 bases identical to TRBD2. Germline V lookup: CDR1 SGDLS, CDR2 YYNGEE. This CDR3 is 17 amino acids long. The ends lost 0 bases at V and 4 bases at J; junction bases unmatched: 7. The CDR3 spells CASSVDPSSGGYNEQFF. CDR3 bases: TGTGCCAGCAGCGTAGACCCCTCTAGCGGGGGTTACAATGAGCAGTTCTTC.

The table lists this clone with a few counts. Here the CDR3 reads CASSIQGNTIYF. In DNA, the CDR3 is TGTGCCAGTAGTATACAGGGAAACACCATATATTTT. V is TRBV19 and J is TRBJ1-3, with D uncertain. This CDR3 is built from 12 residues. With 2 bases removed from V and 4 bases from J, the gap between germline ends came to 3 bases. Germline CDR1 is LNHDA and CDR2 is SQIVND (reference sequence).

The V call is TRBV5-1, the J call TRBJ2-7, with D uncertain. V gave up 1 base and J gave up 2 bases, with 13 bases separating them. This CDR3 is built from 15 residues. The V gene's germline CDR1 is SGHRS and CDR2 YFSETQ. The CDR3 loop reads CASSLSLSETYEQYF. The CDR3 DNA reads TGCGCCAGCAGCTTGTCTCTCAGCGAAACCTACGAGCAGTACTTC.

The genes are TRBV2 and TRBJ1-6; no clear D. The length of the CDR3 is 12 residues. Looked up from germline, CDR1 is SNHLY and CDR2 is FYNNEI. Trimming took off 2 bases at V and 9 bases at J, with 5 bases between the two ends. CDR3 sequence reads: CASSEQASPLHF. In DNA form, the CDR3 reads TGTGCCAGCAGTGAACAGGCTTCACCCCTCCACTTT.